A single sample gave rise to the 8 T cell receptor beta chains below, sequenced in a study of T cells in Graves' hyperthyroidism and ophthalmopathy (dated by TCRdb to between 2017 and 2020). Library preparation employed multiplex PCR. Sequencing took place on an Illumina HiSeq 2000. The TCR beta CDR3 regions were amplified from the RNA transcripts. For the first round of RT-PCR on the TCR CDR3, the HTBI primer set was used together with the Qiagen OneStep RT-PCR kit. TCRdb ran its own pipeline on the public reads, namely fastp trimming at Q25 and MiXCR clone calling, and kept in-frame beta chains. Each entry merges the rows of one CDR3 protein and shows their most common DNA and genes. The table for this sample lists around 500,000 distinct CDR3 sequences; around 16% of them were counted only once. Jointly, the top ten make up 25% to 30% of the sample. The sequencing sample was made of blood. Receptor source: a young woman with Graves' ophthalmopathy.

With regard to this clonotype: This may arise from a read error, as a much more abundant clone is one base away. The chain has TRBV9 and TRBJ2-5; D may be TRBD1 (6 bases). The germline V gene has CDR1 SGDLS and CDR2 YYNGEE. V lost 3 bases and J 5 bases, leaving 11 bases between the germline ends. This CDR3 spans 13 amino acids. CDR3 protein: CASSAQGRETQYF. The DNA for the CDR3 is TGTGCCAGCAGCGCACAGGGTCGGGAGACCCAGTACTTC.

This clonotype has at least ten counts. J is TRBJ1-6 and V is TRBV11-2; D gene unclear. The V end was cut by 0 bases, the J end by 7 bases, with 13 bases between. Per germline, CDR1 SGHAT and CDR2 FQNNGV. This CDR3 comprises 16 residues. CDR3 nucleotide sequence: TGTGCCAGCAGCTTAGAAGCAGGCGGACCGAATTCACCCCTCCACTTT. Translating it yields CASSLEAGGPNSPLHF. Full variable domain (rest looked up from reference TRBV11-2 and TRBJ1-6): EAGVAQSPRYKIIEKRQSVAFWCNPISGHATLYWYQQILGQGPKLLIQFQNNGVVDDSQLPKDRFSAERLKGVDSTLKIQPAKLEDSAVYLCASSLEAGGPNSPLHFGNGTRLTVT.

This clonotype occurred many times. The rearrangement uses TRBV5-1 and TRBJ2-1; TRBD2 agrees at 9 bases. CDR3 length equals 16 residues. Germline values: CDR1 SGHRS, CDR2 YFSETQ. J was trimmed by 6 bases and V by 1 base; bases with no gene match: 8. CDR3 protein: CASSLSSREGRNEQFF. CDR3 DNA: TGCGCCAGCAGCTTGTCTTCGCGGGAGGGTCGCAATGAGCAGTTCTTC.

This clonotype was detected many times. The chain employs TRBV20-1 and TRBJ2-1, with 11 bases fitting TRBD2. J was trimmed by 5 bases and V by 4 bases; bases with no gene match: 13. Germline CDR1 and CDR2: DFQATT and SNEGSKA (reference sequence). The CDR3 totals 17 residues. The CDR3 DNA reads as TGCAGTGCTAAGGGGGGATTAGCGGGAGGGGCCCACAATGAGCAGTTCTTC. This encodes CSAKGGLAGGAHNEQFF.

In this sample, this clonotype turned up many times. The rearrangement joins TRBV7-2 to TRBJ1-2; the D is unclear. V was trimmed by 1 base and J by 1 base, leaving 10 bases between them. In germline, CDR1 is SGHTA, CDR2 FQGNSA. This CDR3 comprises 15 residues. DNA for the CDR3: TGTGCCAGCAGCTTAGATGCACGGTTTAACTATGGCTACACCTTC. Translating gives CASSLDARFNYGYTF.

The J gene is TRBJ2-3, the V gene TRBV10-3; D is possibly TRBD2 (6 bases). V was shortened by 2 bases and J by 2 bases, with 20 bases between the two germline ends. Germline values: CDR1 ENHRY, CDR2 SYGVKD. There are 18 residues in the CDR3. Written as DNA, the CDR3 is TGTGCCATCAGTGAGATTCTGGGCGGGGACCCCTACACAGATACGCAGTATTTT. It translates to CAISEILGGDPYTDTQYF.

This clonotype was counted at least ten times. This chain links TRBV7-9 with TRBJ2-7; D possibly corresponds to TRBD2 (6 bases). There are 14 residues in the CDR3. V lost 5 bases to trimming and J lost 5 bases, with 16 bases between them. Germline V CDR1 and CDR2: SEHNR, FQNEAQ (reference sequence). The CDR3 is CASSRPTRLHEQYF. The CDR3 DNA is TGTGCCAGCAGCCGACCGACTAGGCTCCACGAGCAGTACTTC. Together with reference TRBV7-9 and TRBJ2-7, the CDR3 gives the full variable domain: DTGVSQNPRHKITKRGQNVTFRCDPISEHNRLYWYRQTLGQGPEFLTYFQNEAQLEKSRLLSDRFSAERPKGSFSTLEIQRTEQGDSAMYLCASSRPTRLHEQYFGPGTRLTVT.

This clonotype appeared a few times. J is TRBJ2-7 and V is TRBV19, with 9 bases matching TRBD1. Germline assignment: CDR1 LNHDA and CDR2 SQIVND (reference sequence). There are 13 residues in the CDR3. The V gene end was trimmed by 4 bases and the J gene end by 5 bases; junction bases not matched to a gene: 3. The CDR3 here is CASSRTGANEQYF. Written as DNA, the CDR3 is TGTGCCAGTAGTAGGACAGGGGCAAACGAGCAGTACTTC.